This T cell receptor (beta chain) was captured in a study of low-dose radiotherapy and immunotherapy resistance in tumors. Germline trimming cut 6 bases from V and 7 bases from J; bases unmatched to any gene: 8. The CDR3 is 15 amino acids. Gene-specific TRAV and TRBV primers were used for first-strand cDNA, covering alpha and beta chains. TCR amplification involved 20 to 25 PCR cycles with a constant-region primer and V-primer adapter. In vitro transcription amplified the mRNA that had been isolated. TCRdb analysed the reads with MiXCR anew, one entry per CDR3 protein. The table shows 30,000 to 40,000 distinct CDR3 sequences, with under 25% occurring only once. The time point was: after trial treatment. Treatment indicated: LDRT plus nivolumab, ipilimumab, low-dose cyclophosphamide and aspirin (RACIN trial).

The origin of this receptor is a female donor with ovarian cancer. Material: PBMCs, obtained after low-dose radiotherapy plus immunotherapy. The V call is TRBV12-3 or TRBV12-4, the J call TRBJ2-2, with TRBD1 matching 10 bases. The CDR3 loop is CASSRQTGGFGELFF. The CDR3 DNA follows: TGTGCCAGCAGCCGTCAGACAGGGGGCTTCGGGGAGCTGTTTTTT.